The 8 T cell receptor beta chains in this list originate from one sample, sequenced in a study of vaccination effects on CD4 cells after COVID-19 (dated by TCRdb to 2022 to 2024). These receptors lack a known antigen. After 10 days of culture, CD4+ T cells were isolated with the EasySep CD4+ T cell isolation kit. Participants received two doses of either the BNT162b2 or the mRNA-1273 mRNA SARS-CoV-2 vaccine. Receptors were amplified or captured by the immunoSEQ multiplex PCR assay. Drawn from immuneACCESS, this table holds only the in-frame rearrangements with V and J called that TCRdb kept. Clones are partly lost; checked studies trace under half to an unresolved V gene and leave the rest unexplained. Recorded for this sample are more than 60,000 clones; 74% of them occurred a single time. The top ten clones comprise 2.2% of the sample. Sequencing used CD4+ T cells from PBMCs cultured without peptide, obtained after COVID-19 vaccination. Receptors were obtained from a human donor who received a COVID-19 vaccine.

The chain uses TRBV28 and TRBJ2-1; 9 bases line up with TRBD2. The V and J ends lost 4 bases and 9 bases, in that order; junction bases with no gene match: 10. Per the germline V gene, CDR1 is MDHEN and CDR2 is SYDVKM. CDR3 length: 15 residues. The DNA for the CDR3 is TGTGCCAGCAGTTCGCCGCGCGGGGGGGCCAGTGAGCAGTTCTTC. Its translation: CASSSPRGGASEQFF.

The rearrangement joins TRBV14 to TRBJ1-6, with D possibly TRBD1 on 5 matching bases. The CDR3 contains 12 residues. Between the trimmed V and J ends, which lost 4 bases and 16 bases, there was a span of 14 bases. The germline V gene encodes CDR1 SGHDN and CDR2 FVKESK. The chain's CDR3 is CASSLAGTGLHF. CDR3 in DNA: TGTGCCAGCAGCCTCGCCGGGACCGGGCTCCACTTT.

As DNA, the CDR3 is TGTGCCAGCAGCAGACAGGGAACCGGGGAGCTGTTTTTT. This gives the protein CASSRQGTGELFF. The chain combines TRBV7-2 with TRBJ2-2; 7 nucleotides align to TRBD1. J gave up 5 bases and V 5 bases, and 2 bases lay outside the gene matches. This CDR3 spans 13 amino acids. Germline CDR1 SGHTA, CDR2 FQGNSA.

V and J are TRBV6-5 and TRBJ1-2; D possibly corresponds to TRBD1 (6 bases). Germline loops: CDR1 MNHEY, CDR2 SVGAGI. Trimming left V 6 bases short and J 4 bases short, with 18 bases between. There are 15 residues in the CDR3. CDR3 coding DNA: TGTGCCAGCAGGTCTTCAATGCGGGACACCTATGGCTACACCTTC. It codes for CASRSSMRDTYGYTF.

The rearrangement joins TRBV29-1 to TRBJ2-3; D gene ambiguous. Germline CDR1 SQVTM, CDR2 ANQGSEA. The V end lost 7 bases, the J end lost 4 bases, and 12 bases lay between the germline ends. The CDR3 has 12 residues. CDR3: CSESVGPDTQYF. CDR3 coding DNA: TGCAGCGAGTCTGTGGGTCCAGATACGCAGTATTTT.

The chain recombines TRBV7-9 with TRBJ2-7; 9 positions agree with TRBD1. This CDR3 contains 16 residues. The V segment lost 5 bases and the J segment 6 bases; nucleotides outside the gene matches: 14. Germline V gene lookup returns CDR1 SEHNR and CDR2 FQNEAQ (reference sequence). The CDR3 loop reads CASSQKGTGLFCEQYV. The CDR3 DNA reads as TGTGCCAGCAGCCAAAAGGGGACAGGGTTGTTTTGCGAGCAGTACGTC.

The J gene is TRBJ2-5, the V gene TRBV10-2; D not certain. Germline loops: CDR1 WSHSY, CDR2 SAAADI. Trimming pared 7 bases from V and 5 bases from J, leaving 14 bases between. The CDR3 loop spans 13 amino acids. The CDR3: CASIARLGETQYF. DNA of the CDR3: TGCGCCAGCATCGCCAGGTTAGGGGAGACCCAGTACTTC.

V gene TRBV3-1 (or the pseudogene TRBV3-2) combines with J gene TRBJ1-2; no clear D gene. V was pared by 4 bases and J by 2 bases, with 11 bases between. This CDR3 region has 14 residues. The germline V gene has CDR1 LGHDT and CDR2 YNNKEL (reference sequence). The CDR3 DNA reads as TGTGCCAGCAGCCTTCAACGGTTCAACTATGGCTACACCTTC. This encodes CASSLQRFNYGYTF.